A single sample is the source of the 29 T cell receptor beta chains below, sequenced in a study of T-cell reconstitution after alpha-beta-depleted transplantation in children. Using unique molecular identifiers, the investigators prepared the TCRbeta library. TCRdb re-analysed the PCR reads in MiXCR, keeping a single row per CDR3 protein. There are about 230,000 distinct CDR3 sequences in the sample; about 11% occur only once, and around 2.8% lies in the top ten. The source material was PBMCs from the stem cell graft donor, sampled from the stem cell graft. The receptors derive from a human donor who donated a stem cell graft to a child with acute lymphoblastic leukemia.

This clonotype was detected ten times or more. The chain links TRBV20-1 to TRBJ2-2, with D perhaps TRBD2 (6 bases). V dropped 6 bases and J dropped 2 bases, with 13 bases sitting between them. Germline CDR1 is DFQATT and CDR2 is SNEGSKA (reference sequence). The CDR3 length is 14 residues. DNA of the CDR3: TGCAGTGCCGCGCGGAGGGCCAACACCGGGGAGCTGTTTTTT. Translated: CSAARRANTGELFF.

The chain has TRBV20-1 and TRBJ2-5, with D hard to call. Trimming took off 0 bases at V and 2 bases at J, with 10 bases between the two ends. CDR1 and CDR2 from the germline V gene are DFQATT and SNEGSKA (reference sequence). The CDR3 runs to 14 residues. This CDR3 reads CSARDPAAQETQYF. The CDR3 bases are TGCAGTGCTAGAGATCCCGCGGCTCAAGAGACCCAGTACTTC.

This clonotype appeared many times. This chain uses TRBV5-1 with TRBJ2-3; 8 bases match TRBD1. The CDR3 has 16 amino acids. In germline, CDR1 is SGHRS, CDR2 YFSETQ. Unmatched junction bases numbered 6, after V lost 1 base and J lost 2 bases. The CDR3 coding sequence is TGCGCCAGCAGCTTGTACAGGGGGGCGGTCACAGATACGCAGTATTTT. This codes for CASSLYRGAVTDTQYF.

This clonotype was found many times. This sequence joins TRBV6-5 and TRBJ2-1, with D unresolved. Germline V lookup: CDR1 MNHEY, CDR2 SVGAGI. The ends were cut back, 3 bases at V and 2 bases at J, with 5 bases in the middle. This CDR3 contains 13 residues. The CDR3 coding sequence is TGTGCCAGCAGTTATGACGCCTACAATGAGCAGTTCTTC. Protein product: CASSYDAYNEQFF.

The chain employs TRBV19 and TRBJ2-3; 14 positions agree with TRBD2. Trimming took 11 bases from V and 0 from J; bases not matched to a gene: 13. Germline CDR1 is LNHDA and CDR2 is SQIVND (reference sequence). The CDR3 length is 18 residues. The CDR3 bases are TGTGCCGCTTCCGGGACTAGCGGGGGCCATCCTAGCACAGATACGCAGTATTTT. It specifies CAASGTSGGHPSTDTQYF.

This clonotype was seen more than once but under ten times. The chain carries TRBV7-3 and TRBJ1-1, with no clear D. CDR3 length: 13 residues. Trimming pared 1 base from V and 7 bases from J, leaving 10 bases between. From germline, CDR1 is SGHTA and CDR2 FQGTGA. The CDR3 is CASSLRRQDEAFF. As DNA, the CDR3 is TGTGCCAGCAGCTTAAGGAGGCAGGATGAAGCTTTCTTT.

This clonotype was detected ten times or more. The chain joins TRBV27 to TRBJ1-1; tentative D call: TRBD1 (5 bases). Trimming removed 6 bases from V and 7 bases from J, with 18 bases in between. CDR1 MNHEY and CDR2 SMNVEV come from the germline V gene (reference sequence). The CDR3 covers 14 residues. The CDR3 loop reads CASSDSWSYDEAFF. CDR3 coding DNA: TGTGCCAGCAGCGACAGTTGGAGCTATGATGAAGCTTTCTTT.

This clonotype was recorded at least ten times. V gene TRBV5-6 combines with J gene TRBJ2-1; TRBD2 aligns across 8 bases. The CDR3 spans 16 residues. From germline, CDR1 is SGHDT and CDR2 YYEEEE. After removal of 6 bases from V and 4 bases from J, the junction contained 12 bases not matched to a gene. DNA of the CDR3: TGTGCCAGCACCCGAAACCTAGCGGGCTTGTACAATGAGCAGTTCTTC. Translating gives CASTRNLAGLYNEQFF.

Ten or more counts support this clonotype. V is TRBV7-2 and J is TRBJ1-1; a possible D gene is TRBD1 (6 bases). The CDR3 totals 16 residues. Germline CDR1 is SGHTA and CDR2 is FQGNSA. Trimming stripped 2 bases from V and 0 bases from J, with 13 bases between. Here the CDR3 DNA reads TGTGCCAGCAGCTTAACGGGGGCGCGGGTGAACACTGAAGCTTTCTTT. Encoded protein: CASSLTGARVNTEAFF.

This clonotype has a handful of counts. This chain links TRBV9 with TRBJ1-2, with a tentative D call TRBD1 (6 bases). Germline V CDR1 and CDR2: SGDLS, YYNGEE. The V end lost 1 base, the J end lost 4 bases, and 14 bases lay between the germline ends. The CDR3 spans 15 residues. CDR3 nucleotides: TGTGCCAGCAGCGTAAAGGACAGTCATCCCTATGGCTACACCTTC. This translates into CASSVKDSHPYGYTF.

This clonotype was detected ten times or more. The V call is TRBV15, the J call TRBJ2-7; TRBD1 is a possible D gene (6 bases). The CDR3 totals 14 residues. Trimming cost V 1 base and J 3 bases, with 10 bases left between them. Per germline, CDR1 LNHNV and CDR2 YYDKDF (reference sequence). The CDR3 is CATSRGQEHYEQYF. The CDR3 region has the DNA TGTGCCACCAGCAGAGGACAGGAGCACTACGAGCAGTACTTC.

This clonotype was observed many times. V and J are TRBV28 and TRBJ2-7, with TRBD2 as a possible D gene (7 bases). Trimming stripped 6 bases from V and 2 bases from J, with 20 bases between. The CDR3 is made up of 16 amino acids. Germline V gives CDR1 MDHEN, CDR2 SYDVKM. DNA for the CDR3: TGTGCCAGCAGCGGTACAGGGCGGGGGTCAGCCTACGAGCAGTACTTC. Translated: CASSGTGRGSAYEQYF.

The table lists this clonotype with many counts. The V gene is TRBV12-3 or TRBV12-4, the J gene TRBJ2-7; D is unresolved. The CDR3 sequence is 15 residues long. Trimming stripped 5 bases from V and 5 bases from J, with 19 bases between. CDR3 residues: CASSPEVSPNDEQYF. CDR3 DNA: TGTGCCAGCAGTCCTGAGGTCTCCCCAAATGACGAGCAGTACTTC.

V gene TRBV27 combines with J gene TRBJ2-1; TRBD1 is a possible D gene (6 bases). The CDR3 is 15 amino acids. Germline V CDR1 and CDR2: MNHEY, SMNVEV (reference sequence). Trimming pared 6 bases from V and 4 bases from J, leaving 16 bases between. The DNA for the CDR3 is TGTGCCAGCAGGGAAGACAGGCTTGAGTACAATGAGCAGTTCTTC. It encodes CASREDRLEYNEQFF.

The chain employs TRBV10-3 and TRBJ2-3; possible D gene TRBD1, 5 bases. Looked up from germline, CDR1 is ENHRY and CDR2 is SYGVKD. V shed 8 bases and J shed 2 bases, with 14 bases lying between them. This CDR3 has 14 amino acids. This chain's CDR3 is CAIGGPGPTDTQYF. DNA of the CDR3: TGTGCCATCGGTGGACCAGGGCCCACAGATACGCAGTATTTT.

This clonotype was seen repeatedly, ten times or more. J is TRBJ1-1 and V is TRBV28; no definite D call. Germline V CDR1 and CDR2: MDHEN, SYDVKM. Trimming stripped 6 bases from V and 11 bases from J, with 28 bases between. The length of the CDR3 is 16 residues. DNA for the CDR3: TGTGCCAGCAGCACCAACCTGCGCCAGGAGGCAATATGGGCTTTCTTT. Translation gives CASSTNLRQEAIWAFF.

In its sample, this clonotype was seen many times. V is TRBV7-9 and J is TRBJ1-4; 8 bases fit TRBD1. CDR1 and CDR2 from the germline V gene are SEHNR and FQNEAQ (reference sequence). The V and J ends lost 10 bases and 4 bases, in that order; junction bases with no gene match: 8. CDR3 length equals 14 residues. The CDR3 coding sequence is TGTGCCACAAACGGACAGGGCGGTAATGAAAAACTGTTTTTT. The encoded protein is CATNGQGGNEKLFF.

At least ten counts were recorded for this clonotype. The chain employs TRBV6-5 and TRBJ2-7; D may correspond to TRBD1 or TRBD2 (5 bases each). The germline V gene encodes CDR1 MNHEY and CDR2 SVGAGI. V shed 3 bases and J shed 2 bases, with 11 bases lying between them. The CDR3 runs 14 residues. CDR3 DNA sequence: TGTGCCAGCAGTTATGGGCAGGGACCCTACGAGCAGTACTTC. This sequence encodes CASSYGQGPYEQYF.

This clonotype was counted many times. The V and J genes are TRBV11-2 and TRBJ2-7; 10 nucleotides match TRBD1. Trimming cost V 1 base and J 5 bases; bases outside gene matches: 5. This CDR3 region has 15 residues. Germline CDR1 SGHAT, CDR2 FQNNGV. Written as DNA, the CDR3 is TGTGCCAGCAGCTTAGGGGACAGGGGTCAGGACGAGCAGTACTTC. Its translation is CASSLGDRGQDEQYF.

This clonotype was counted at least ten times. The V call is TRBV29-1, the J call TRBJ2-7, with a weak D call TRBD1 (5 bases). CDR1 is SQVTM and CDR2 is ANQGSEA in the germline V gene. The CDR3 is 14 residues long. V was shortened by 2 bases and J by 2 bases, with 13 bases between the two germline ends. The CDR3 DNA reads TGCAGCGTTGAACTACCGACAGCGACCTACGAGCAGTACTTC. It translates to CSVELPTATYEQYF.

The gene calls are TRBV5-1 and TRBJ2-2; D uncertain. Per germline, CDR1 SGHRS and CDR2 YFSETQ. The V end was cut by 3 bases, the J end by 12 bases, with 18 bases between. This CDR3 is built from 14 residues. This chain's CDR3 is CASSSGIHQGQLFF. For the CDR3, the DNA is TGCGCCAGCAGCTCAGGCATCCACCAAGGGCAGCTGTTTTTT.

The sample holds many counts of this clonotype. The V and J genes are TRBV5-1 and TRBJ2-5; D might be TRBD2 (6 bases). The CDR3 runs to 14 residues. The germline V gene encodes CDR1 SGHRS and CDR2 YFSETQ. Trimming cost V 5 bases and J 5 bases, with 16 bases left between them. CDR3 DNA: TGCGCCAGCAGTTTGAACGGAGGGATCGAGACCCAGTACTTC. Amino acid sequence: CASSLNGGIETQYF.

Ten or more counts support this clonotype. The V and J genes are TRBV11-2 and TRBJ1-4; TRBD1 matches 9 bases. The CDR3 has 18 residues. The V gene end was trimmed by 3 bases and the J gene end by 4 bases; junction bases not matched to a gene: 12. CDR1 is SGHAT and CDR2 is FQNNGV in the germline V gene. The CDR3 DNA follows: TGTGCCAGCAGCTTGTCCACAGGGGGCGCGAGGGGTAATGAAAAACTGTTTTTT. This sequence encodes CASSLSTGGARGNEKLFF.

Details on this clonotype: A single base separates this from a much larger clone, so it may be a read error. The chain combines TRBV19 with TRBJ2-7; weak D call: TRBD1 (5 bases). The CDR3 loop spans 14 amino acids. The germline CDR1 and CDR2 sequences are LNHDA and SQIVND (reference sequence). The chain's CDR3 is CASRTDPSSYQQYF. In nucleotides, the CDR3 is TGTGCCAGTAGGACAGACCCAAGCTCCTACCAGCAGTACTTC.

This clonotype turned up a few times. The rearrangement links TRBV11-2 to TRBJ2-7, with TRBD1 matching over 8 bases. Germline CDR1 reads SGHAT; CDR2 reads FQNNGV. V lost 5 bases and J lost 0; bases outside the gene matches: 15. The CDR3 sequence is 18 residues long. The CDR3 region is CASSRTGPSPAFSYEQYF. The CDR3 nucleotides are TGTGCCAGCAGCCGGACAGGGCCGTCACCAGCCTTCTCCTACGAGCAGTACTTC.

The table lists this clonotype with many counts. The chain joins TRBV29-1 to TRBJ2-2, with D perhaps TRBD1 or TRBD2 (5 bases each). The CDR3 runs 15 residues. Per germline, CDR1 SQVTM and CDR2 ANQGSEA. V lost 0 bases and J lost 6, with 14 bases in between. The CDR3 loop reads CSVEERGVGAGELFF. CDR3 nucleotides: TGCAGCGTTGAAGAGCGAGGGGTTGGGGCCGGGGAGCTGTTTTTT.

The chain links TRBV18 to TRBJ2-7; no firm D call. Germline V CDR1 and CDR2: KGHSH, LQKENI. The ends were cut back, 0 bases at V and 1 base at J, with 13 bases in the middle. The CDR3 loop spans 16 amino acids. The DNA for the CDR3 is TGTGCCAGCTCACCACCGCTTACCGATTTTTCCTACGAGCAGTACTTC. Its translation is CASSPPLTDFSYEQYF.

This clonotype was seen repeatedly, ten times or more. The DNA of the CDR3 is TGCGCCAGCAAGGGGCGGCAGCAAGAGACCCAGTACTTC. Its protein is CASKGRQQETQYF. The V gene is TRBV5-1, the J gene TRBJ2-5; TRBD1 is a possible D gene (5 bases). Trimming pared 6 bases from V and 2 bases from J, leaving 11 bases between. Per the germline V gene, CDR1 is SGHRS and CDR2 is YFSETQ. The CDR3 covers 13 residues.

This clonotype showed up many times. V is TRBV5-1 and J is TRBJ2-1; D is perhaps TRBD1 (6 bases). CDR3 length: 16 residues. Trimming left V 0 bases short and J 7 bases short, with 17 bases between. Germline-derived CDR1 and CDR2 are SGHRS and YFSETQ. In DNA form, the CDR3 reads TGCGCCAGCAGCTTGGAAACATTGGACAGATGGAATGAGCAGTTCTTC. Translation gives CASSLETLDRWNEQFF.